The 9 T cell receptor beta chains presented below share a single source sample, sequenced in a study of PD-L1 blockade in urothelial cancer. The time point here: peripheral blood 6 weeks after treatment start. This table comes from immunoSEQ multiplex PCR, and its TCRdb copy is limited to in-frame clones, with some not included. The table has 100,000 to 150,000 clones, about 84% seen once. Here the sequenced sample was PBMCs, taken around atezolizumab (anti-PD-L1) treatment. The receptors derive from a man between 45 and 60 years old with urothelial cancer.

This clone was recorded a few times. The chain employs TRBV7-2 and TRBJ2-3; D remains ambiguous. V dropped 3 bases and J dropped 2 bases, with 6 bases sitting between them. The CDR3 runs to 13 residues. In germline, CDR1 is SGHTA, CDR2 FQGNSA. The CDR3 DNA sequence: TGTGCCAGCAGCTTGTCCCTCACAGATACGCAGTATTTT. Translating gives CASSLSLTDTQYF.

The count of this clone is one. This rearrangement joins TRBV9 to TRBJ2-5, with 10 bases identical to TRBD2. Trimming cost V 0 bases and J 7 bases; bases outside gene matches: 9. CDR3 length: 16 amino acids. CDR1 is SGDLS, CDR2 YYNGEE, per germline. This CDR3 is CASSVALAGAEGTQYF. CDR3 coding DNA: TGTGCCAGCAGCGTAGCGCTAGCGGGAGCGGAAGGGACCCAGTACTTC. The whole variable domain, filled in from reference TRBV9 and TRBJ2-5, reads DSGVTQTPKHLITATGQRVTLRCSPRSGDLSVYWYQQSLDQGLQFLIQYYNGEERAKGNILERFSAQQFPDLHSELNLSSLELGDSALYFCASSVALAGAEGTQYFGPGTRLLVL.

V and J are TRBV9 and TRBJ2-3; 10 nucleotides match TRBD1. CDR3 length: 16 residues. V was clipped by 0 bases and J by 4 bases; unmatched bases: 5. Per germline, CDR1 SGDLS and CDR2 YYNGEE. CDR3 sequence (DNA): TGTGCCAGCAGCGTAGGCATCGGACAGGGGGCAGATACGCAGTATTTT. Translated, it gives CASSVGIGQGADTQYF.

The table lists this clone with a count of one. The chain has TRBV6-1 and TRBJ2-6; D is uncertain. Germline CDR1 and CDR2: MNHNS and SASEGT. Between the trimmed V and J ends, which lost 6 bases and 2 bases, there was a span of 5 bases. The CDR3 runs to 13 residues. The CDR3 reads CASRSAGANVLTF. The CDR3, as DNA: TGTGCCAGCAGGAGCGCTGGGGCCAACGTCCTGACTTTC.

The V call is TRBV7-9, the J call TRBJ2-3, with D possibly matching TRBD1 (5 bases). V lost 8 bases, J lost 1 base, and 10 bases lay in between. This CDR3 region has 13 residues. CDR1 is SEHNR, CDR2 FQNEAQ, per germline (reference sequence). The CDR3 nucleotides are TGTGCCAGCTCAGGGTTTGGCACAGATACGCAGTATTTT. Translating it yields CASSGFGTDTQYF.

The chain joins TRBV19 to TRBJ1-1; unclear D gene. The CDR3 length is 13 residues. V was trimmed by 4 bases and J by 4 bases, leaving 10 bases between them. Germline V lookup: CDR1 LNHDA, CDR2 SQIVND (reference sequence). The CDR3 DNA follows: TGTGCCAGTAGTAATATGGGAGGCACTGAAGCTTTCTTT. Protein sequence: CASSNMGGTEAFF.

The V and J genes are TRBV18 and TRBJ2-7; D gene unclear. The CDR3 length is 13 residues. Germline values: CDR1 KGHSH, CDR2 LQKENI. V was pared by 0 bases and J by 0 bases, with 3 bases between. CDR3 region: CASSPPNSYEQYF. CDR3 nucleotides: TGTGCCAGCTCACCACCCAACTCCTACGAGCAGTACTTC.

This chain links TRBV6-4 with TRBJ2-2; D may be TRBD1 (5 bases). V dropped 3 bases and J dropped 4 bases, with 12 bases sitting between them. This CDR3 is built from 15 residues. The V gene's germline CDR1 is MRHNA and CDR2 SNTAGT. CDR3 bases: TGTGCCAGCAGTGATCAGCAGGGTGGCACCGGGGAGCTGTTTTTT. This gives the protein CASSDQQGGTGELFF.

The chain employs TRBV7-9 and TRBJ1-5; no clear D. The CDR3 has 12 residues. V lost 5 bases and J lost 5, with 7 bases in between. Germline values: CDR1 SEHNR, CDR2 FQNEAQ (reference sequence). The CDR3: CASSEMDQPQHF. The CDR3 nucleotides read TGTGCCAGCAGCGAGATGGATCAGCCCCAGCATTTT.